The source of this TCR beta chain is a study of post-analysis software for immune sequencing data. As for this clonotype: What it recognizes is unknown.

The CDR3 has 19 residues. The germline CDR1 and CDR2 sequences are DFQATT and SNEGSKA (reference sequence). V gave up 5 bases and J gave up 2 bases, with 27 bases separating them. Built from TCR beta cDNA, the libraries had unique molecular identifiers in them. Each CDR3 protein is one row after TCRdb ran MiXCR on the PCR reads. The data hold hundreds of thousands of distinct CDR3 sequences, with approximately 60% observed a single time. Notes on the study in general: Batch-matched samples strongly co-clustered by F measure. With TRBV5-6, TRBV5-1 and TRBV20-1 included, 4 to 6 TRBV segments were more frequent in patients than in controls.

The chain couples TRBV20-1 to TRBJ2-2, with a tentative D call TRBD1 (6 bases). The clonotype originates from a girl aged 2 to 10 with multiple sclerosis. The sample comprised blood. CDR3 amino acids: CSAGHPQPLDRHNTGELFF. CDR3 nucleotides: TGCAGTGCTGGACACCCGCAACCCTTAGACAGGCACAACACCGGGGAGCTGTTTTTT.